This T cell receptor beta chain derives from a study of blood T cell repertoires in COVID-19. Background on the study: Sources were T cells, B-cell-depleted T cells, or PBMCs; the material itself was cDNA or gDNA.

Categorization into cohorts depended on clinical history that participants reported. V was shortened by 1 base and J by 9 bases, with 13 bases between the two germline ends. Germline CDR1 is SGHRS and CDR2 is YFSETQ. The CDR3 has 13 residues. How the authors handled the data: Counts of nucleated cells, estimated from reference gene primer amplification, were obtained. The data were produced by immunoSEQ multiplex PCR, yet TCRdb's version contains in-frame clones alone and is incomplete. That table gives V, J and clone size, and the DNA gave D and trimming. The table records about 230,000 clones, about nine tenths of them present only once.

This clonotype was obtained from a woman aged 45-59 years in a cohort exposed to, infected with or recovered from COVID-19 (not recorded which). Sequenced sample: PBMCs or T cells enriched from blood (not recorded which). The chain joins TRBV5-1 to TRBJ1-1, with a weak D call TRBD1 (6 bases). The DNA for the CDR3 is TGCGCCAGCAGCTTGTTCAGGGGTCAAAAAGCTTTCTTT. It codes for CASSLFRGQKAFF.